This record looks at one TCR beta chain sequence and its context. What it binds is not known. Sequencing used immunoSEQ multiplex PCR; TCRdb keeps in-frame clones, though not all of them. The data hold tens of thousands of clones, with around three quarters observed a single time. The sample is drawn from a study of T cells in localized non-small cell lung cancer. Trimming left V 6 bases short and J 4 bases short, with 18 bases between. Germline-derived CDR1 and CDR2 are KGHSH and LQKENI. The CDR3 consists of 15 residues. General study points: The study sequenced only one region of the tumor. As a result, intratumor heterogeneity could not be excluded and remains possible. Uninvolved adjacent lung showed the highest T cell clonality, exceeding tumor.

The specimen was peripheral blood, collected before any cancer treatment. The chain uses TRBV18 and TRBJ1-2; a weak D match, TRBD1 (5 bases). The TCR was taken from a male donor at least 60 years old with stage III squamous cell lung carcinoma. The CDR3 DNA is TGTGCCAGCTCCGAGTACCGCGTCGGGGGCTATGGCTACACCTTC. Translated, it gives CASSEYRVGGYGYTF.